This T cell receptor (beta chain) was identified during a study of radiation and T cells in renal cell carcinoma. Study background: Nephrectomy followed 15 Gy stereotactic body radiation by 4 weeks. Study observations and caveats: Baseline intratumoral clonotype presence is unknown without pretreatment biopsies.

Time point: blood 2 weeks post-SBRT. Sample treatment: 15 Gy SBRT to primary tumor, nephrectomy 4 weeks later. Radiation-treated patients gave blood at baseline, week 2 and week 4. Some clones are missing from TCRdb's copy, which holds only in-frame ones; the method was immunoSEQ multiplex PCR. There are about 130,000 clones in the sample; around 89% occur only once, and approximately 5.8% lies in the top ten. A note on this clone: Its antigen is not identified.

J gave up 6 bases and V 5 bases, and 4 bases lay outside the gene matches. Germline V gives CDR1 MNHEY, CDR2 SMNVEV (reference sequence). The CDR3 has 15 residues. The receptor's source is a woman in her 70s with renal cell carcinoma. This chain joins TRBV27 and TRBJ2-2; 12 bases line up with TRBD1. This specimen consisted of blood, obtained from a patient whose treatment included radiotherapy and nephrectomy. The CDR3: CASSNRDRGPGELFF. The CDR3 DNA is TGTGCCAGCAGTAACCGGGACAGGGGGCCCGGGGAGCTGTTTTTT.